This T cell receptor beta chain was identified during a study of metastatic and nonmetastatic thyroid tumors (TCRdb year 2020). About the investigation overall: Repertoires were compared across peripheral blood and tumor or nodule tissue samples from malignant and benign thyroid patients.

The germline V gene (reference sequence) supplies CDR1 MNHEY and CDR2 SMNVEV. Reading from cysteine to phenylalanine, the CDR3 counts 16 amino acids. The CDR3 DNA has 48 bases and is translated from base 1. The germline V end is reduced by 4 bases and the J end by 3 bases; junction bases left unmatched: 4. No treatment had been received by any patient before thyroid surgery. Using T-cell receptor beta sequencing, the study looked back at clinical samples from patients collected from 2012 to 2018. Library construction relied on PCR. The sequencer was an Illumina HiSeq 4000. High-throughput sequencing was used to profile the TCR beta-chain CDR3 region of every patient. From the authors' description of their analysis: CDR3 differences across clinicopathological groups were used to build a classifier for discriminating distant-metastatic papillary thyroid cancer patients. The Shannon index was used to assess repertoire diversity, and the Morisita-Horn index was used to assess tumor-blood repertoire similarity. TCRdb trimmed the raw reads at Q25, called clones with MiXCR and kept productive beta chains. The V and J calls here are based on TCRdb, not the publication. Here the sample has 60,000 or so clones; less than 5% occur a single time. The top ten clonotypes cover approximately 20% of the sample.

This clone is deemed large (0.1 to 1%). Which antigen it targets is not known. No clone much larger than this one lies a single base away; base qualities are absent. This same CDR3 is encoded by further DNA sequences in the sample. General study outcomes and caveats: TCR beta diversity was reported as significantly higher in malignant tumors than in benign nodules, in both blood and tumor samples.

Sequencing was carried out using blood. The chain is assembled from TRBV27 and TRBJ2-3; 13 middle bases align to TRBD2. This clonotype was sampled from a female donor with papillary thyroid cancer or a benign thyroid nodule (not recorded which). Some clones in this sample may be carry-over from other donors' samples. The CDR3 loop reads CASSSRLAGGTDTQYF. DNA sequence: TGTGCCAGCAGTTCCCGACTAGCGGGAGGAACAGATACGCAGTATTTT.